Below are 25 T cell receptor beta chains sequenced from a single sample in a study of T-cell memory formation after mild COVID-19. TCRdb re-called the 5' RACE reads through MiXCR, storing one row per CDR3 protein. Found here are hundreds of thousands of distinct CDR3 sequences, over 25% of them singletons; the top ten hold approximately 13%. The sequencing input was PBMCs or a T cell subset sorted from them (not recorded which). These receptors were collected from an adult woman who had mild COVID-19 (a few samples of this study predate the infection). Cell type and time point are not known.

Here the CDR3 reads CSVAGTGRTEAFF. CDR3 nucleotides: TGCAGCGTGGCTGGGACAGGGAGAACTGAAGCTTTCTTT. The chain combines TRBV29-1 with TRBJ1-1, with 9 bases identical to TRBD1. This CDR3 contains 13 residues. V gave up 6 bases and J gave up 5 bases; unmatched junction bases: 7. The germline CDR1 and CDR2 sequences are SQVTM and ANQGSEA.

This clonotype has a count of ten or more. V gene TRBV7-8 combines with J gene TRBJ2-7; 10 nucleotides line up with TRBD1. Germline V gene lookup returns CDR1 SGHVS and CDR2 FQNEAQ. The CDR3 totals 14 residues. After removal of 4 bases from V and 3 bases from J, the junction contained 3 bases not matched to a gene. The CDR3 loop is CASSSGTGVYEQYF. The CDR3 coding sequence is TGTGCCAGCAGCTCCGGGACAGGGGTCTACGAGCAGTACTTC.

The rearrangement links TRBV20-1 to TRBJ2-2, with 9 nucleotides matching TRBD1. V shed 0 bases and J 1 base; nucleotides not matched to a gene: 0. Per germline, CDR1 DFQATT and CDR2 SNEGSKA (reference sequence). The CDR3 totals 15 residues. The CDR3 spells CSAREDRGNTGELFF. CDR3 DNA: TGCAGTGCTAGAGAGGACAGGGGGAACACCGGGGAGCTGTTTTTT.

This clonotype was detected only a few times. The chain couples TRBV6-2 or TRBV6-3 to TRBJ1-5; weak D call: TRBD1 (5 bases). This CDR3 contains 13 residues. With 7 bases removed from V and 5 bases from J, the gap between germline ends came to 12 bases. Germline assignment: CDR1 MNHEY and CDR2 SVGEGT. CDR3 coding DNA: TGTGCCAGCAACCCGGGGGGGTATCAGCCCCAGCATTTT. Encoded protein: CASNPGGYQPQHF.

In this sample, this clonotype turned up once. The chain links TRBV11-2 to TRBJ2-7; TRBD2 aligns across 8 bases. This CDR3 contains 15 residues. The trim removed 1 base at V and 6 bases at J, leaving 8 bases unmatched. Germline CDR1 and CDR2: SGHAT and FQNNGV. The CDR3 DNA reads TGTGCCAGCAGCTTAGGGTTAGCGGGGAGCTTCGAGCAGTACTTC. This codes for CASSLGLAGSFEQYF.

This clonotype has just a few counts. The V and J genes are TRBV30 and TRBJ2-7; 9 bases fit TRBD2. The CDR3 length is 14 residues. The germline V gene has CDR1 GTSNPN and CDR2 SVGIG (reference sequence). V dropped 1 base and J dropped 1; count of bases not matched to a gene: 2. The chain's CDR3 is CAWSESGRSYEQYF. Written as DNA, the CDR3 is TGTGCCTGGAGTGAGAGCGGGAGGTCCTACGAGCAGTACTTC.

This clonotype was seen only a few times. This rearrangement joins TRBV5-1 to TRBJ2-5; D gene ambiguous. The CDR3 covers 13 residues. The V and J ends lost 4 bases and 5 bases respectively, with 12 bases between them. Germline CDR1 SGHRS, CDR2 YFSETQ. For the CDR3, the DNA is TGCGCCAGCAGCCCGGGTTGGCTGGAGACCCAGTACTTC. Its translation: CASSPGWLETQYF.

This chain links TRBV5-1 with TRBJ2-2, with D perhaps matching TRBD1 (5 bases). The CDR3 totals 15 residues. Germline V gives CDR1 SGHRS, CDR2 YFSETQ. V lost 4 bases to trimming and J lost 1 base, with 11 bases between them. The chain's CDR3 is CASSPETVNTGELFF. The CDR3, as DNA: TGCGCCAGCAGCCCGGAGACAGTGAACACCGGGGAGCTGTTTTTT.

A few counts support this clonotype. The chain joins TRBV7-9 to TRBJ2-1; 12 nucleotides agree with TRBD2. The CDR3 is 17 residues long. Germline CDR1 reads SEHNR; CDR2 reads FQNEAQ (reference sequence). With 2 bases clipped from V and 6 bases from J, the junction kept 8 bases outside the gene matches. The DNA for the CDR3 is TGTGCCAGCAGCTTAAGGGCCGGACTAGCGGGATCCAATGAGCAGTTCTTC. It yields the protein CASSLRAGLAGSNEQFF.

The J gene is TRBJ2-5, the V gene TRBV6-4; D is perhaps TRBD2 (5 bases). The CDR3 length is 17 residues. Trimming took 3 bases from V and 2 from J, leaving 19 bases between them. The germline CDR1 and CDR2 sequences are MRHNA and SNTAGT. The chain's CDR3 is CASSDEGWCKRQETQYF. CDR3 DNA sequence: TGTGCCAGCAGTGATGAGGGTTGGTGCAAGAGACAAGAGACCCAGTACTTC.

This clonotype was seen repeatedly, ten times or more. The gene calls are TRBV10-3 and TRBJ2-7, with a weak D call TRBD1 (6 bases). The CDR3 runs 13 residues. CDR1 and CDR2 from the germline V gene are ENHRY and SYGVKD. V gave up 9 bases and J gave up 5 bases, with 17 bases separating them. CDR3 DNA sequence: TGTGCCATTTTTCCTCGGGACACCCACGAGCAGTACTTC. The encoded protein is CAIFPRDTHEQYF.

The CDR3: CSATRDSLYNEQFF. CDR3 bases: TGCAGTGCTACAAGGGACTCGCTTTACAATGAGCAGTTCTTC. The V call is TRBV20-1, the J call TRBJ2-1; weak D call: TRBD2 (6 bases). Trimming stripped 4 bases from V and 4 bases from J, with 14 bases between. CDR3 length equals 14 residues. Germline CDR1 and CDR2: DFQATT and SNEGSKA (reference sequence).

This clonotype occurred a few times. The J gene is TRBJ2-7, the V gene TRBV4-1; a possible D gene is TRBD2 (5 bases). The CDR3 length is 15 residues. V was shortened by 0 bases and J by 4 bases, with 13 bases between the two germline ends. Germline-derived CDR1 and CDR2 are MGHRA and YSYEKL. The CDR3, as DNA: TGCGCCAGCAGCCAAGAGGTTGCGGAGGTTTACGAGCAGTACTTC. The encoded protein is CASSQEVAEVYEQYF.

The rearrangement joins TRBV7-3 to TRBJ1-1, with TRBD1 matching 10 bases. Germline CDR1 reads SGHTA; CDR2 reads FQGTGA. The V gene end was trimmed by 5 bases and the J gene end by 5 bases; junction bases not matched to a gene: 2. There are 13 residues in the CDR3. CDR3 in amino acids: CASSEGQGTEAFF. The CDR3 DNA follows: TGTGCCAGCAGCGAGGGACAGGGGACTGAAGCTTTCTTT.

This clonotype has just a few counts. The genes are TRBV18 and TRBJ1-1; D call uncertain. Trimming pared 3 bases from V and 0 bases from J, leaving 14 bases between. The CDR3 loop spans 16 amino acids. From germline, CDR1 is KGHSH and CDR2 LQKENI. CDR3 sequence reads: CASSPIREGLNTEAFF. CDR3 DNA: TGTGCCAGCTCACCCATAAGAGAGGGCTTGAACACTGAAGCTTTCTTT.

The chain recombines TRBV15 with TRBJ1-5; no definite D call. CDR3 length equals 14 residues. CDR1 LNHNV and CDR2 YYDKDF come from the germline V gene (reference sequence). V shed 6 bases and J shed 1 base, with 10 bases lying between them. CDR3 sequence reads: CATRGGSSNQPQHF. Here the CDR3 DNA reads TGTGCCACCAGGGGAGGGTCCAGCAATCAGCCCCAGCATTTT.

The gene calls are TRBV20-1 and TRBJ1-5, with a possible D match to TRBD1 (5 bases). Germline CDR1 reads DFQATT; CDR2 reads SNEGSKA (reference sequence). Trimming took 0 bases from V and 1 from J, leaving 10 bases between them. The CDR3 consists of 15 residues. CDR3 amino acids: CSAREWGLSNQPQHF. CDR3 sequence (DNA): TGCAGTGCTAGAGAATGGGGGTTGAGCAATCAGCCCCAGCATTTT.

This chain uses TRBV9 with TRBJ2-2, with D perhaps matching TRBD1 (5 bases). Germline V gene lookup returns CDR1 SGDLS and CDR2 YYNGEE. CDR3 size: 16 residues. V was shortened by 0 bases and J by 4 bases, with 13 bases between the two germline ends. The CDR3 region has the DNA TGTGCCAGCAGCGTAGCGTCGAGACAGCGCACCGGGGAGCTGTTTTTT. This gives the protein CASSVASRQRTGELFF.

This clonotype occurred a few times. V gene TRBV28 combines with J gene TRBJ2-7, with 7 nucleotides matching TRBD2. Germline trimming cut 6 bases from V and 0 bases from J; bases unmatched to any gene: 5. From germline, CDR1 is MDHEN and CDR2 SYDVKM. This CDR3 is built from 14 residues. Written as DNA, the CDR3 is TGTGCCAGCAGACCCGGACTAGTCTCCTACGAGCAGTACTTC. It translates to CASRPGLVSYEQYF.

This clonotype was observed a few times. The chain uses TRBV12-3 or TRBV12-4 and TRBJ2-3, with D uncertain. The V end lost 7 bases, the J end lost 5 bases, and 16 bases lay between the germline ends. The CDR3 has 14 amino acids. CDR3 coding DNA: TGTGCCAGCACCAAAGGCCCCGGCGGAGATACGCAGTATTTT. Encoded protein: CASTKGPGGDTQYF.

The rearrangement links TRBV5-1 to TRBJ2-1, with TRBD1 matching 10 bases. The germline CDR1 and CDR2 sequences are SGHRS and YFSETQ. This CDR3 has 14 amino acids. V was pared by 4 bases and J by 5 bases, with 3 bases of the junction left unmatched. The CDR3 loop reads CASSPGTGDNEQFF. CDR3 coding DNA: TGCGCCAGCAGCCCCGGGACAGGGGACAATGAGCAGTTCTTC.

The V and J genes are TRBV5-1 and TRBJ2-7, with D hard to call. Trimming cost V 1 base and J 2 bases, with 13 bases left between them. Per the germline V gene, CDR1 is SGHRS and CDR2 is YFSETQ. The CDR3 sequence is 15 residues long. In DNA, the CDR3 is TGCGCCAGCAGCTTGTCCCCGACACCCACCTACGAGCAGTACTTC. Translating it yields CASSLSPTPTYEQYF.

This clonotype was seen many times. The rearrangement joins TRBV24-1 to TRBJ2-2, with D tentatively TRBD1 or TRBD2 (5 bases each). CDR1 is KGHDR and CDR2 is SFDVKD in the germline V gene. V was pared by 3 bases and J by 1 base, with 11 bases between. The CDR3 is made up of 16 amino acids. CDR3 loop: CATSDPGTGNTGELFF. The CDR3 region has the DNA TGTGCCACCAGTGATCCGGGGACGGGGAACACCGGGGAGCTGTTTTTT.

This clonotype occurred a few times. This chain uses TRBV7-6 with TRBJ2-7; D is possibly TRBD1 or TRBD2 (6 bases each). Per germline, CDR1 SGHVS and CDR2 FNYEAQ. The ends were cut back, 5 bases at V and 1 base at J, with 24 bases in the middle. CDR3 size: 18 residues. CDR3 region: CASSPPRRGEALSYEQYF. In DNA, the CDR3 is TGTGCCAGCAGCCCCCCCCGAAGGGGGGAAGCGCTATCCTACGAGCAGTACTTC.

This clonotype turned up a few times. The chain joins TRBV7-9 to TRBJ2-7; 11 positions agree with TRBD1. Looked up from germline, CDR1 is SEHNR and CDR2 is FQNEAQ (reference sequence). The CDR3 is 15 amino acids. Unmatched junction bases numbered 4, after V lost 4 bases and J lost 2 bases. DNA for the CDR3: TGTGCCAGCAGCTGGCCGGGACAGGGGGCCTACGAGCAGTACTTC. Translated, it gives CASSWPGQGAYEQYF.